These T cell receptor beta chains were read from a single sample in a study of blood T cell repertoires in COVID-19. The protocol was immunoSEQ multiplex PCR, while the TCRdb copy is restricted to in-frame clones and leaves out a portion. The table has around 24,000 clones, about 84% seen once. The sequencing sample was made of peripheral blood. These receptors were obtained from a man aged 50-59 years with active or convalescent COVID-19. The CDR3 runs from the conserved cysteine through the conserved F or W. Each record gives: V gene, D gene, clone size, J gene, CDR3 DNA, CDR3 protein. The D gene is left open where the match is weak. The size field is filled for only some rows; it gives once, few, many or a size class.

TRBV28	TRBD2	-	TRBJ2-1	TGTGCCAGCAGTTTCCAGCGGGGGGGCCTGGGTGAGCAGTTCTTC	CASSFQRGGLGEQFF
TRBV7-6	-	few	TRBJ1-4	TGTGCCAGCAGCGTGAGGGAAAATGAAAAACTGTTTTTT	CASSVRENEKLFF
TRBV5-6	TRBD2	-	TRBJ2-7	TGTGCCAGCAGCACGGGACTAGGGTCCTACGAGCAGTACTTC	CASSTGLGSYEQYF
TRBV7-3	-	-	TRBJ2-5	TGTGCCAGCAGCTTAGACGGGATAGAGACCCAGTACTTC	CASSLDGIETQYF
TRBV5-6	TRBD2	-	TRBJ2-7	TGTGCCAGCAGCTTGGTTAGTCTAGCGGGAGGGAACTACGAGCAGTACTTC	CASSLVSLAGGNYEQYF
TRBV3-1/TRBV3-2	TRBD1	-	TRBJ1-2	TGTGCCAGCAGCCAAGGGGGACAGTACTATGGCTACACCTTC	CASSQGGQYYGYTF
TRBV3-1/TRBV3-2	TRBD2	-	TRBJ2-7	TGTGCCAGCAGCCAAGATCGAGGGTTGGCGGGAGCTTTCTACGAGCAGTACTTC	CASSQDRGLAGAFYEQYF
TRBV7-3	TRBD1	-	TRBJ1-2	TGTGCCAGCAGCTTCGACAGGGGACACGGCTACACCTTC	CASSFDRGHGYTF
TRBV5-4	TRBD2	-	TRBJ2-1	TGTGCCAGCAGCTTGGAGGGACTAGCGTTCGATGAGCAGTTCTTC	CASSLEGLAFDEQFF
TRBV5-5	-	once	TRBJ2-3	TGTGCCAGCAGCACCAGGGGTTCGGACCAAAGCACAGATACGCAGTATTTT	CASSTRGSDQSTDTQYF
TRBV6-4	TRBD1	-	TRBJ1-2	TGTGCCAGCAGTGCCGGACAGGGCTCCTATGGCTACACCTTC	CASSAGQGSYGYTF
TRBV9	-	-	TRBJ1-1	TGTGCCAGCAGCGTAGGGCTTTTCACTGAAGCTTTCTTT	CASSVGLFTEAFF
TRBV4-2	-	-	TRBJ1-2	TGTGCCAGCAGCCAAGATCTGGCAGTAAACTATGGCTACACCTTC	CASSQDLAVNYGYTF
TRBV7-9	TRBD1	-	TRBJ2-3	TGTGCCAGCAGCTTCGGGACAGGGGACACAGATACGCAGTATTTT	CASSFGTGDTDTQYF
TRBV10-3	-	-	TRBJ2-6	TGTGCCATCAGTGGCGGGACGTTTTCTGGGGCCAACGTCCTGACTTTC	CAISGGTFSGANVLTF
TRBV11-2	-	few	TRBJ1-5	TGTGCCAGCAGCCGGACTGGAAATCGGCCCCAGCATTTT	CASSRTGNRPQHF
TRBV18	TRBD1	once	TRBJ2-7	TGTGCCAGCTCACCCTCGGGACAGTCCTACGAGCAGTACTTC	CASSPSGQSYEQYF
TRBV11-2	TRBD1	-	TRBJ1-2	TGTGCCAGCAGCCGCCTGGGACAGTTATATGGCTACACCTTC	CASSRLGQLYGYTF
TRBV5-1	-	once	TRBJ1-1	TGCGCCAGCAGATCGCAGGGAGGCACTGAAGCTTTCTTT	CASRSQGGTEAFF
TRBV29-1	-	-	TRBJ1-4	TGCAGCGTTGAAACTTCTAGGGGGATGGGAACTAATGAAAAACTGTTTTTT	CSVETSRGMGTNEKLFF
TRBV9	-	-	TRBJ2-3	TGTGCCAGCAGCCCTCGGGAGGGGGCGGGTACGCAGTATTTT	CASSPREGAGTQYF
TRBV11-3	TRBD1	once	TRBJ2-5	TGTGCCAGCAGCTTAGTCCGGACAGGCCAACCCTACTTC	CASSLVRTGQPYF
TRBV7-9	-	-	TRBJ2-6	TGTGCCAGCAGGGCGTGGGCCGGTTACTCTGGGGCCAACGTCCTGACTTTC	CASRAWAGYSGANVLTF
TRBV6-5	TRBD2	-	TRBJ2-5	TGTGCCAGCAGCTTTAGCGGGAGAGAGACCCAGTACTTC	CASSFSGRETQYF
TRBV30	-	once	TRBJ1-1	TGTGCCTGGAGTGTATCCGGGAAGTGGTGGGCTTTCTTT	CAWSVSGKWWAFF
TRBV5-4	-	-	TRBJ2-2	TGTGCCAGCAGCTTGTTTAACTCCTACACCGGGGAGCTGTTTTTT	CASSLFNSYTGELFF
TRBV10-2	TRBD1	once	TRBJ2-1	TGCGCCAGCAACTTACAGGGGGTCGGAGGTGAGCAGTTCTTC	CASNLQGVGGEQFF
TRBV6-6	-	-	TRBJ2-7	TGTGCCAGCAGCCCCCTGTCGACAGGCTCCTACGAGCAGTACTTC	CASSPLSTGSYEQYF
TRBV2	-	once	TRBJ1-5	TGTGCCAGCACCCTAGGGACATCTAGCAATCAGCCCCAGCATTTT	CASTLGTSSNQPQHF
TRBV5-4	TRBD2	once	TRBJ2-5	TGTGCCAGCAGGCAGGCTAGCGGGAGGGGACAAGAGACCCAGTACTTC	CASRQASGRGQETQYF
TRBV5-1	TRBD2	-	TRBJ2-7	TGCGCCAGCAGCGGGACGGGAGGTCCCTCCTACGAGCAGTACTTC	CASSGTGGPSYEQYF
TRBV19	TRBD1	-	TRBJ2-2	TGTGCCAGTACCATGAGGAGACAGGGTGGGTGGAACACCGGGGAGCTGTTTTTT	CASTMRRQGGWNTGELFF
TRBV3-1/TRBV3-2	TRBD1	-	TRBJ2-3	TGTGCCAGCAGCCAAGGGACAGGGATAACAGATACGCAGTATTTT	CASSQGTGITDTQYF
TRBV20-1	-	-	TRBJ1-5	TGCAGTGCTAGTCCTAGGGACATCCAGGGCAATCAGCCCCAGCATTTT	CSASPRDIQGNQPQHF
TRBV19	TRBD1	-	TRBJ2-7	TGTGCCAGTAGTATCCGGACAGGGAGCAAGGACAAGCAGTACTTC	CASSIRTGSKDKQYF
TRBV15	-	once	TRBJ1-2	TGTGCCACCAGCAGAGATAGGACATACTATGGCTACACCTTC	CATSRDRTYYGYTF
TRBV7-8	TRBD1	once	TRBJ2-7	TGTGCCAGCAGCTTAGGTGTAGGGGGCTCCTCCTACGAGCAGTACTTC	CASSLGVGGSSYEQYF
TRBV29-1	-	once	TRBJ2-1	TGCAGCGTTGGAGGCGGGATAGCCTACAATGAGCAGTTCTTC	CSVGGGIAYNEQFF